Listed below are T cell receptor beta chains from one sample, sequenced in a study of tumor-infiltrating lymphocytes in primary liver carcinoma. TCRdb analysed the multiplex PCR reads with MiXCR anew, one entry per CDR3 protein. The sample lists approximately 40,000 distinct CDR3 sequences, around 72% seen once, with about a fifth in the top ten. Sequencing was carried out using liver tumor tissue from sampling region 2. The receptors derive from a man aged 40-49 years with primary liver carcinoma and hepatitis B virus infection. Each CDR3 is given with its conserved first and last residue. Fields, in order: clone size, V gene, CDR3 protein. Clone size is given for some rows only: seen once, a few or many times, or a class if the clone is expanded.

NA | TRBV11-1 | CTSSFQGPLDNERFF
once | TRBV6-5 | CASSHQPSTGPQHF
NA | TRBV12-3/TRBV12-4 | CASGRSRPETQYF
NA | TRBV6-1 | CVRSTGTSGQCEQFF
NA | TRBV19 | CASSPPDGRGYTF
once | TRBV12-3/TRBV12-4 | CASSSHREQFF
many | TRBV5-1 | CASSLEGGSHEQFF
NA | TRBV12-3/TRBV12-4 | CASSFFVGEEAQYF
few | TRBV18 | CASSRGETQYF
few | TRBV9 | CASSAGTSGNNEQFF
NA | TRBV6-6 | CASSSLGLAGSTGTQYF
NA | TRBV5-1 | CASSLDAGAVGVEQFF
medium-sized | TRBV4-2 | CASSQPHREKLFF
few | TRBV6-5 | CASSYPRKRERLFF
NA | TRBV6-5 | CASSLRGLGIYEQCF
NA | TRBV6-2/TRBV6-3 | CVSNAGTAYGYSF
NA | TRBV9 | CASSAPLAGGSPTGELFF
NA | TRBV11-1 | CASSIPGTSGTKDIQYF
many | TRBV7-2 | CASSLAPKLTYEQYF
once | TRBV9 | CASSVSGQGADSSPLHF
many | TRBV5-1 | CASSPEAPHSDTQYF
medium-sized | TRBV29-1 | CSVAPSTDTQYF
NA | TRBV10-2 | CASSELDRGGSQPQHF
many | TRBV6-5 | CASSLQSTDTQYF
NA | TRBV29-1 | CSVRGGQLEAFF
NA | TRBV28 | CASIRTGTNWNEEFF
NA | TRBV11-3 | CVTRQGVTSYKQYF
NA | TRBV29-1 | CGVGSSAANTGDLFF
many | TRBV12-3/TRBV12-4 | CASSLAAGVGNEQFF
NA | TRBV6-2/TRBV6-3 | CASTPIGDTQYF
many | TRBV7-9 | CASSPSGQQNEKLFF
NA | TRBV19 | CACSVYRGADERFF
NA | TRBV11-2 | CVSSFSGPLNNEQFF
once | TRBV5-1 | CASRGGSGSVNEQIF
NA | TRBV14 | CASSQEVGQAGNTGELFF
NA | TRBV2 | CTSHSDGVWQYF
NA | TRBV11-2 | CVSSIDSDTGELFF
NA | TRBV30 | CPWTLIGEYNEQFF
once | TRBV4-3 | CVSSQDRSGFHIEQSF
NA | TRBV10-3 | CTIRASGIFYNEQFF
NA | TRBV29-1 | CSVLVGVKNIRYF